The 32 T cell receptor beta chains presented below share a single source sample, sequenced in a study of blood T cell repertoires in COVID-19. Some clones are missing from TCRdb's copy, which holds only in-frame ones; the method was immunoSEQ multiplex PCR. There are 380,000 or so clones in the sample; around 87% occur only once, and about 1.5% lies in the top ten. Sequencing was carried out using PBMCs or T cells enriched from blood (not recorded which). Source of these receptors: a man aged 25-40 years who had recovered from COVID-19.

V is TRBV5-1 and J is TRBJ2-3; D is unclear. CDR1 and CDR2 from the germline V gene are SGHRS and YFSETQ. This CDR3 spans 12 amino acids. Trimming removed 2 bases at V and 5 bases at J, with 6 bases between. The DNA of the CDR3 is TGCGCCAGCAGCTTAGCTTTAGATACGCAGTATTTT. Protein sequence: CASSLALDTQYF. The full variable domain, rest sourced from reference TRBV5-1 and TRBJ2-3, is KAGVTQTPRYLIKTRGQQVTLSCSPISGHRSVSWYQQTPGQGLQFLFEYFSETQRNKGNFPGRFSGRQFSNSRSEMNVSTLELGDSALYLCASSLALDTQYFGPGTRLTVL.

This chain joins TRBV5-1 and TRBJ2-5, with 12 nucleotides matching TRBD2. This CDR3 comprises 15 residues. Germline V lookup: CDR1 SGHRS, CDR2 YFSETQ. V lost 4 bases, J lost 2 bases, and 3 bases stayed unmatched. In DNA form, the CDR3 reads TGCGCCAGCAGCCGAGGACTAGCGGGGCAAGAGACCCAGTACTTC. As protein: CASSRGLAGQETQYF.

The chain is built from TRBV5-1 and TRBJ2-3; 8 bases are a match to TRBD2. Germline trimming cut 3 bases from V and 2 bases from J; bases unmatched to any gene: 8. This CDR3 is 16 amino acids long. Germline V gene sequence: CDR1 SGHRS, CDR2 YFSETQ. As DNA, the CDR3 is TGCGCCAGCAGCTCGGCCACGGGGGGGCTCACAGATACGCAGTATTTT. Translating it yields CASSSATGGLTDTQYF.

The chain carries TRBV14 and TRBJ1-5, with TRBD1 matching 8 bases. Germline V lookup: CDR1 SGHDN, CDR2 FVKESK. The CDR3 is 16 residues long. Trimming took 1 base from V and 3 from J; bases not matched to a gene: 5. CDR3 sequence (DNA): TGTGCCAGCAGCCAAGGGACAGGGTTCGACAATCAGCCCCAGCATTTT. Translating gives CASSQGTGFDNQPQHF.

This clone came up once. The chain links TRBV2 to TRBJ1-1; the D gene is possibly TRBD1 (5 bases). V lost 7 bases and J 8 bases, leaving 17 bases between the germline ends. Germline V gene data show CDR1 as SNHLY and CDR2 as FYNNEI. This CDR3 region has 13 residues. The CDR3 loop is CASTKSRTQEAFF. CDR3 coding DNA: TGTGCCAGCACTAAGAGTCGGACACAGGAAGCTTTCTTT.

The rearrangement joins TRBV11-3 to TRBJ2-1; D call uncertain. Trimming took 0 bases from V and 9 from J, leaving 9 bases between them. This CDR3 has 13 residues. CDR1 and CDR2 (germline): SGHNT, YENEEA. CDR3 sequence: CASSLDRRGEQFF. CDR3 coding DNA: TGTGCCAGCAGCTTAGATAGGCGAGGTGAGCAGTTCTTC. Drawing the rest from reference TRBV11-3 and TRBJ2-1, the complete variable domain is EAGVVQSPRYKIIEKKQPVAFWCNPISGHNTLYWYLQNLGQGPELLIRYENEEAVDDSQLPKDRFSAERLKGVDSTLKIQPAELGDSAVYLCASSLDRRGEQFFGPGTRLTVL.

The chain recombines TRBV27 with TRBJ2-7; the D gene is possibly TRBD1 (5 bases). The CDR3 is made up of 13 amino acids. Germline V gene lookup returns CDR1 MNHEY and CDR2 SMNVEV (reference sequence). The germline V and J ends were trimmed by 2 bases and 3 bases, with 8 bases remaining between them. Written as DNA, the CDR3 is TGTGCCAGCAGTTTAGACAGAAGCTACGAGCAGTACTTC. It specifies CASSLDRSYEQYF.

V usage is TRBV11-3 and J usage is TRBJ2-2; D unresolved. Trimming removed 3 bases at V and 4 bases at J, with 3 bases between. CDR3 length equals 12 residues. Looked up from germline, CDR1 is SGHNT and CDR2 is YENEEA. The chain's CDR3 is CASSFITGELFF. The CDR3 DNA reads TGTGCCAGCAGCTTCATCACCGGGGAGCTGTTTTTT.

The gene calls are TRBV5-4 and TRBJ1-2; D ambiguous. CDR3 length: 16 residues. V shed 3 bases and J shed 8 bases, with 23 bases lying between them. In germline, CDR1 is SGHNT, CDR2 YYREEE (reference sequence). The CDR3 loop reads CASSSKLRTETSGYTF. The CDR3 DNA sequence: TGTGCCAGCAGCTCCAAATTGCGGACGGAAACTAGCGGCTACACCTTC.

The chain uses TRBV19 and TRBJ2-7, with 10 positions matching TRBD2. V gave up 5 bases and J gave up 4 bases; unmatched junction bases: 8. CDR1 and CDR2 from the germline V gene are LNHDA and SQIVND (reference sequence). CDR3 length: 15 amino acids. This chain's CDR3 is CASSYEGLAQYEQYF. The CDR3 DNA follows: TGTGCCAGTAGTTACGAGGGACTAGCGCAGTACGAGCAGTACTTC.

In nucleotides, the CDR3 is TGTGCCAGTAGTCCTGTGGGGACTTATGGCGTCACCTACAATGAGCAGTTCTTC. This translates into CASSPVGTYGVTYNEQFF. V and J are TRBV19 and TRBJ2-1; TRBD2 might be the D (6 bases). The length of the CDR3 is 18 residues. Germline assignment: CDR1 LNHDA and CDR2 SQIVND (reference sequence). Trimming took 5 bases from V and 2 from J, leaving 22 bases between them.

CDR3 in amino acids: CASSSIWATGGTEAFF. CDR3 DNA: TGTGCCAGCAGCTCGATTTGGGCGACAGGGGGCACTGAAGCTTTCTTT. V usage is TRBV7-2 and J usage is TRBJ1-1, with 9 bases that match TRBD1. This CDR3 region has 16 residues. With V trimmed by 4 bases and J by 4 bases, 10 bases remained unmatched. Germline CDR1 and CDR2: SGHTA and FQGNSA.

J is TRBJ2-1 and V is TRBV5-6; D may be TRBD1 (5 bases). Germline lookup yields CDR1 SGHDT and CDR2 YYEEEE. CDR3 length: 14 amino acids. Trimming took off 3 bases at V and 7 bases at J, with 14 bases between the two ends. The CDR3 loop reads CASSSRDSGNEQFF. CDR3 bases: TGTGCCAGCAGCTCCAGGGATTCGGGTAATGAGCAGTTCTTC.

The chain is built from TRBV12-3 or TRBV12-4 and TRBJ1-4; no clear D. V gave up 6 bases and J gave up 7 bases, with 12 bases separating them. CDR3 length: 13 amino acids. CDR3 in DNA: TGTGCCAGCAGCCCTCGCGGGATTGAAAAACTGTTTTTT. This gives the protein CASSPRGIEKLFF.

This clone was counted many times. V and J are TRBV18 and TRBJ1-2; 9 nucleotides match TRBD1. V dropped 3 bases and J dropped 8; count of bases not matched to a gene: 7. Per the germline V gene, CDR1 is KGHSH and CDR2 is LQKENI. The CDR3 is made up of 14 amino acids. CDR3 DNA sequence: TGTGCCAGCTCACCTTCGGGACAGGGTATAGGCTACACCTTC. This codes for CASSPSGQGIGYTF.

The V gene is TRBV5-1, the J gene TRBJ1-4, with D maybe TRBD1 (6 bases). Trimming cost V 3 bases and J 8 bases, with 11 bases left between them. Looked up from germline, CDR1 is SGHRS and CDR2 is YFSETQ. The CDR3 length is 13 residues. CDR3 residues: CASSSGEGEKLFF. CDR3 nucleotide sequence: TGCGCCAGCAGCTCAGGGGAAGGGGAAAAACTGTTTTTT.

The rearrangement links TRBV6-5 to TRBJ2-2; TRBD1 matches at 11 bases. The CDR3 totals 14 residues. The V segment lost 4 bases and the J segment 5 bases; nucleotides outside the gene matches: 0. CDR1 and CDR2 (germline): MNHEY, SVGAGI. CDR3 in DNA: TGTGCCAGCAGTTGGGACAGGGGGACCGGGGAGCTGTTTTTT. Protein: CASSWDRGTGELFF.

The chain combines TRBV6-5 with TRBJ1-2; 9 nucleotides match TRBD1. CDR3 length: 13 residues. CDR1 is MNHEY, CDR2 SVGAGI, per germline. Trimming removed 5 bases from V and 8 bases from J; junction bases left unmatched: 6. This CDR3 is CASSRTGERGYTF. CDR3 coding DNA: TGTGCCAGCAGTCGGACAGGGGAAAGGGGCTACACCTTC.

The chain links TRBV19 to TRBJ1-4, with TRBD1 as a possible D gene (6 bases). The CDR3 totals 17 residues. The germline V gene has CDR1 LNHDA and CDR2 SQIVND (reference sequence). The V and J ends lost 6 bases and 8 bases respectively, with 25 bases between them. The chain's CDR3 is CASSQYPQGRGGEKLFF. CDR3 DNA: TGTGCCAGTAGCCAGTACCCACAGGGCCGTGGGGGAGAAAAACTGTTTTTT.

The chain combines TRBV4-3 with TRBJ2-1; TRBD1 matches 9 bases. CDR1 LGHNA and CDR2 YSLEER come from the germline V gene. After removal of 3 bases from V and 11 bases from J, the junction contained 8 bases not matched to a gene. The CDR3 is made up of 14 amino acids. CDR3 coding DNA: TGCGCCAGCAGCCAGAGGATTACAGGGGGCAAGCAGTTCTTC. Its translation is CASSQRITGGKQFF.

The chain has TRBV18 and TRBJ1-1; possibly TRBD1 for D (6 bases). Germline assignment: CDR1 KGHSH and CDR2 LQKENI. V lost 6 bases and J lost 6, with 20 bases in between. There are 15 residues in the CDR3. As DNA, the CDR3 is TGTGCCAGCTCGAATAATCAGGGGTACGGGGCTGAAGCTTTCTTT. Protein sequence: CASSNNQGYGAEAFF.

The rearrangement links TRBV6-1 to TRBJ2-1; 8 bases match TRBD2. V trimming: 8 bases; J trimming: 1 base; junction bases outside the gene matches: 7. Germline lookup yields CDR1 MNHNS and CDR2 SASEGT. The CDR3 extends over 15 amino acids. The CDR3 coding sequence is TGTGCCAGCGAGCGGGGGACTGGTTCCTACAATGAGCAGTTCTTC. The encoded protein is CASERGTGSYNEQFF.

The CDR3 region has the DNA TGTGCCAGCAGCGTAGGCCCAGGCTGGCCCCTCCACTTT. Its protein product is CASSVGPGWPLHF. The genes are TRBV9 and TRBJ1-6; no firm D call. Germline V CDR1 and CDR2: SGDLS, YYNGEE. V lost 0 bases and J 13 bases, leaving 11 bases between the germline ends. The CDR3 has 13 amino acids.

The chain carries TRBV9 and TRBJ2-7; tentatively, D is TRBD1 (6 bases). Trimming left V 2 bases short and J 4 bases short, with 16 bases between. The CDR3 sequence is 15 residues long. CDR1 and CDR2 from the germline V gene are SGDLS and YYNGEE. The CDR3 DNA sequence: TGTGCCAGCAGCGTGGGACAATCGAATGGATACGAGCAGTACTTC. Translated, it gives CASSVGQSNGYEQYF.

The chain couples TRBV19 to TRBJ2-7, with TRBD2 matching 7 bases. The V gene end was trimmed by 1 base and the J gene end by 3 bases; junction bases not matched to a gene: 3. The length of the CDR3 is 14 residues. CDR1 and CDR2 from the germline V gene are LNHDA and SQIVND (reference sequence). CDR3 in amino acids: CASSIAAGVYEQYF. CDR3 sequence (DNA): TGTGCCAGTAGTATAGCCGCGGGGGTCTACGAGCAGTACTTC.

This chain uses TRBV5-1 with TRBJ1-1; D might be TRBD1 (5 bases). With 0 bases removed from V and 3 bases from J, the gap between germline ends came to 12 bases. In germline, CDR1 is SGHRS, CDR2 YFSETQ. CDR3 size: 15 residues. This CDR3 is CASSLGAGLHTEAFF. Written as DNA, the CDR3 is TGCGCCAGCAGCTTGGGGGCAGGGCTACACACTGAAGCTTTCTTT.

As regards this clone: Additional DNA sequences in this sample encode the identical CDR3. The rearrangement uses TRBV5-1 and TRBJ1-1; 8 positions match TRBD1. The J segment lost 5 bases and the V segment lost 4 bases, leaving 7 bases of the junction unmatched. The CDR3 consists of 14 residues. Germline CDR1 and CDR2: SGHRS and YFSETQ. CDR3 sequence (DNA): TGCGCCAGCAGCATAGGACAGGGCGGAACTGAAGCTTTCTTT. This sequence encodes CASSIGQGGTEAFF.

The chain is built from TRBV28 and TRBJ1-5; TRBD1 matches 7 bases. V lost 1 base and J lost 6; bases outside the gene matches: 12. The CDR3 is 17 residues long. CDR1 and CDR2 from the germline V gene are MDHEN and SYDVKM. This CDR3 reads CASSLSTGSWASQPQHF. CDR3 in DNA: TGTGCCAGCAGTTTATCGACAGGGTCCTGGGCGAGTCAGCCCCAGCATTTT.

This clone was seen once. The chain combines TRBV27 with TRBJ1-4; no clear D. The V end was cut by 4 bases, the J end by 0 bases, with 9 bases between. The CDR3 has 15 residues. Germline assignment: CDR1 MNHEY and CDR2 SMNVEV (reference sequence). The CDR3 here is CASSSAAPTNEKLFF. The CDR3 nucleotides read TGTGCCAGCAGTTCGGCGGCACCAACTAATGAAAAACTGTTTTTT.

The V gene is TRBV9, the J gene TRBJ1-2; a weak D match, TRBD1 (5 bases). V was shortened by 2 bases and J by 4 bases, with 15 bases between the two germline ends. Germline CDR1 is SGDLS and CDR2 is YYNGEE. The CDR3 is 15 amino acids. The CDR3 region is CASSVGQIPFYGYTF. Written as DNA, the CDR3 is TGTGCCAGCAGCGTGGGGCAGATCCCTTTCTATGGCTACACCTTC.

This clone was counted a single time. The chain couples TRBV20-1 to TRBJ1-1; D is uncertain. V was trimmed by 3 bases and J by 4 bases, leaving 15 bases between them. The CDR3 length is 14 residues. CDR1 is DFQATT and CDR2 is SNEGSKA in the germline V gene (reference sequence). CDR3 sequence reads: CSASRGQGSTEAFF. Here the CDR3 DNA reads TGCAGTGCTAGTCGGGGTCAAGGGTCCACTGAAGCTTTCTTT.

The chain uses TRBV5-5 and TRBJ1-4; D ambiguous. The CDR3 spans 17 residues. CDR1 SGHKS and CDR2 YYEKEE come from the germline V gene (reference sequence). The ends were cut back, 1 base at V and 0 bases at J, with 13 bases in the middle. CDR3 nucleotides: TGTGCCAGCAGCTTGCGGTATAGTTCATCAACTAATGAAAAACTGTTTTTT. It codes for CASSLRYSSSTNEKLFF.